This paragraph reports one TCR beta chain. V gave up 3 bases and J gave up 5 bases, with 22 bases separating them. Germline values: CDR1 SQVTM, CDR2 ANQGSEA. The CDR3 has 16 residues. TCRdb reprocessed the RT-PCR reads with MiXCR, giving one entry per CDR3 protein. This sample carries about 700,000 distinct CDR3 sequences, 11% to 15% of them seen once, and the ten largest clones take 3% to 4.5%. Specimen: memory CD4+ T cells from blood. The gene calls are TRBV29-1 and TRBJ1-2; D unclear. This clonotype was sampled from a female donor in good health, serving as a healthy control. CDR3 DNA: TGCAGCGTTGAGGGCAGGACTCCTATCTATGGGTATGGCTACACCTTC. Translated, it gives CSVEGRTPIYGYGYTF.